This T cell receptor (beta chain) comes out of a study of metastatic and nonmetastatic thyroid tumors. Nobody among the patients had been given any treatment before thyroid surgery. TCRdb re-clonotyped the PCR reads through MiXCR. The sample has about 93,000 clones, around 7.8% seen once. Germline lookup yields CDR1 LNHDA and CDR2 SQIVND (reference sequence). V was cut by 7 bases and J by 2 bases, with 21 bases left in between. CDR3 length: 17 residues. This clone showed up many times. The TCR was taken from a female donor with papillary thyroid cancer or a benign thyroid nodule (not recorded which). Some clones in this sample may be carry-over from other donors' samples. The chain employs TRBV19 and TRBJ1-5; the D is unclear. The sample consisted of blood. CDR3 residues: CASKGQTSQHRNQPQHF. The DNA for the CDR3 is TGTGCCAGTAAGGGTCAGACCTCGCAACATCGCAATCAGCCCCAGCATTTT.